Listed here are 17 T cell receptor beta chains from one sample, sequenced in a study of regulatory T cells in long-lasting Graves disease. Construction of the TCR beta libraries employed iRepertoire HTBI primers in conjunction with Arm-PCR of CDR3 regions. Via MiXCR, TCRdb re-called the multiplex PCR reads, giving one row per CDR3 protein. Among some 440,000 distinct CDR3 sequences, more than 20% were seen once, and the ten largest hold over 7.5%. Time point here: persistent/refractory GD, antithyroid drugs over 5 years with positive TRAb. RNA extracted from PBMCs served as the sequencing template. Here the sequenced sample was peripheral blood mononuclear cells (PBMCs), taken when the disease was refractory, from a patient treated with antithyroid drugs. These receptors were collected from a female donor with Graves disease.

Many counts were recorded for this clonotype. This sequence joins TRBV20-1 and TRBJ2-7, with 9 bases matching TRBD2. V dropped 3 bases and J dropped 6; count of bases not matched to a gene: 3. The germline CDR1 and CDR2 sequences are DFQATT and SNEGSKA (reference sequence). The CDR3 has 12 residues. Here the CDR3 DNA reads TGCAGTGCTAGCGGACTAGCGATCGAGCAGTACTTC. It codes for CSASGLAIEQYF.

The table lists this clonotype with a few counts. The J gene is TRBJ2-5, the V gene TRBV6-1; D is possibly TRBD1 or TRBD2 (5 bases each). V was shortened by 10 bases and J by 5 bases, with 23 bases between the two germline ends. Germline lookup yields CDR1 MNHNS and CDR2 SASEGT. The length of the CDR3 is 15 residues. CDR3 DNA sequence: TGTGCCATCAGCCCCTCTGGGGCGAGAGGGGAGACCCAGTACTTC. It encodes CAISPSGARGETQYF.

The chain joins TRBV27 to TRBJ1-5; D ambiguous. Per germline, CDR1 MNHEY and CDR2 SMNVEV (reference sequence). This CDR3 has 16 amino acids. Trimming stripped 6 bases from V and 4 bases from J, with 19 bases between. CDR3 residues: CASRPYGSRENQPQHF. CDR3 bases: TGTGCCAGCAGACCCTATGGGTCTAGGGAAAATCAGCCCCAGCATTTT.

This chain joins TRBV30 and TRBJ2-2; D is perhaps TRBD1 (5 bases). The V gene's germline CDR1 is GTSNPN and CDR2 SVGIG (reference sequence). The CDR3 sequence is 13 residues long. The V end was cut by 3 bases, the J end by 11 bases, with 16 bases between. CDR3 sequence (DNA): TGTGCCTGGAGACCCGCGGCAGGGCAAGAGCTGTTTTTT. Its protein is CAWRPAAGQELFF. Variable domain in full (rest from reference TRBV30 and TRBJ2-2): SQTIHQWPATLVQPVGSPLSLECTVEGTSNPNLYWYRQAAGRGLQLLFYSVGIGQISSEVPQNLSASRPQDRQFILSSKKLLLSDSGFYLCAWRPAAGQELFFGEGSRLTVL.

Only a few counts were recorded for this clonotype. One end of the junction is discordant with germline, which a read error may explain. The J gene is TRBJ1-1, the V gene TRBV6-1; the D is unclear. The germline CDR1 and CDR2 sequences are MNHNS and SASEGT. CDR3 size: 14 residues. CDR3 DNA: TGTGCCAGCGAATGGGATGGGGTGAACACTGCAGCTTTCTTT. Protein: CASEWDGVNTAAFF.

This clonotype has more than one count but fewer than ten. This chain connects TRBV5-6 to TRBJ2-6; D might be TRBD2 (6 bases). CDR1 is SGHDT and CDR2 is YYEEEE in the germline V gene. CDR3 length: 18 residues. V lost 5 bases, J lost 0 bases, and 18 bases lay in between. DNA of the CDR3: TGTGCCAGCAGTTCGGGGCGGGGCTTGAGCTCTGGGGCCAACGTCCTGACTTTC. Its translation is CASSSGRGLSSGANVLTF.

This chain connects TRBV10-3 to TRBJ1-5; TRBD1 might be the D (5 bases). V was shortened by 0 bases and J by 0 bases, with 6 bases between the two germline ends. Per germline, CDR1 ENHRY and CDR2 SYGVKD. CDR3 size: 15 residues. The CDR3 protein is CAISESTDSNQPQHF. DNA of the CDR3: TGTGCCATCAGTGAGTCGACAGATAGCAATCAGCCCCAGCATTTT.

This clonotype was recorded a few times. J is TRBJ2-7 and V is TRBV7-2; tentative D call: TRBD1 (5 bases). Looked up from germline, CDR1 is SGHTA and CDR2 is FQGNSA. CDR3 length: 15 residues. With 0 bases removed from V and 3 bases from J, the gap between germline ends came to 12 bases. The CDR3 reads CASSLAGQLLYEQYF. For the CDR3, the DNA is TGTGCCAGCAGCTTAGCGGGGCAGCTACTCTACGAGCAGTACTTC.

This chain links TRBV7-8 with TRBJ2-5; TRBD2 aligns across 12 bases. Germline V lookup: CDR1 SGHVS, CDR2 FQNEAQ. The CDR3 loop spans 15 amino acids. Germline trimming cut 5 bases from V and 4 bases from J; bases unmatched to any gene: 5. The CDR3 loop is CASSPLAGGPETQYF. CDR3 sequence (DNA): TGTGCCAGCAGCCCCCTAGCGGGAGGGCCAGAGACCCAGTACTTC. The whole variable domain, remainder taken from reference TRBV7-8 and TRBJ2-5, is GAGVSQSPRYKVAKRGQDVALRCDPISGHVSLFWYQQALGQGPEFLTYFQNEAQLDKSGLPSDRFFAERPEGSVSTLKIQRTQQEDSAVYLCASSPLAGGPETQYFGPGTRLLVL.

This clonotype was picked up one time. This chain links TRBV9 with TRBJ2-3, with D perhaps assigned TRBD1 or TRBD2 (6 bases each). CDR1 is SGDLS, CDR2 YYNGEE, per germline. CDR3 length: 15 amino acids. Trimming left V 0 bases short and J 6 bases short, with 14 bases between. CDR3 protein: CASSVVPGGGDTQYF. The CDR3, as DNA: TGTGCCAGCAGCGTAGTCCCAGGAGGGGGGGATACGCAGTATTTT. Variable domain in full (rest from reference TRBV9 and TRBJ2-3): DSGVTQTPKHLITATGQRVTLRCSPRSGDLSVYWYQQSLDQGLQFLIQYYNGEERAKGNILERFSAQQFPDLHSELNLSSLELGDSALYFCASSVVPGGGDTQYFGPGTRLTVL.

This clonotype was seen repeatedly, ten times or more. The chain carries TRBV10-2 and TRBJ2-7; possibly TRBD2 for D (5 bases). V lost 0 bases and J 1 base, leaving 10 bases between the germline ends. CDR3 length equals 15 residues. Looked up from germline, CDR1 is WSHSY and CDR2 is SAAADI. The CDR3 region is CASSESKRGSYEQYF. DNA of the CDR3: TGCGCCAGCAGTGAGTCAAAACGGGGATCCTACGAGCAGTACTTC.

This clonotype was detected ten times or more. The chain carries TRBV11-3 and TRBJ1-4, with a tentative D call TRBD1 (6 bases). The CDR3 has 14 residues. Germline loops: CDR1 SGHNT, CDR2 YENEEA. V gave up 3 bases and J gave up 8 bases, with 13 bases separating them. The CDR3 bases are TGTGCCAGCAGCTTCCGGGACATTCTAGAAAAACTGTTTTTT. Residues: CASSFRDILEKLFF.

Points on this clonotype: This may arise from a read error, as a much more abundant clone is one base away. This CDR3 is missing its conserved last phenylalanine or tryptophan, likely due to a read error. The rearrangement links TRBV28 to TRBJ1-2; D gene unclear. In germline, CDR1 is MDHEN, CDR2 SYDVKM. The germline V and J ends were trimmed by 8 bases and 4 bases, with 14 bases remaining between them. This CDR3 has 13 amino acids. Here the CDR3 reads CASSEPFTYGYTL. The CDR3 nucleotides read TGTGCCAGCTCGGAACCCTTCACCTATGGCTACACCCTC.

This clonotype was detected many times. For the CDR3, the DNA is TGCAGTGCCATCATAGCGGACCTTAGCTCCTACGAGCAGTACTTC. Translation: CSAIIADLSSYEQYF. The V gene is TRBV20-1, the J gene TRBJ2-7; tentatively, D is TRBD2 (6 bases). Trimming pared 6 bases from V and 0 bases from J, leaving 18 bases between. CDR1 and CDR2 from the germline V gene are DFQATT and SNEGSKA (reference sequence). This CDR3 has 15 amino acids.

This clonotype was picked up a small number of times. The rearrangement joins TRBV5-1 to TRBJ2-5; D uncertain. There are 13 residues in the CDR3. The ends were cut back, 4 bases at V and 3 bases at J, with 10 bases in the middle. CDR1 is SGHRS, CDR2 YFSETQ, per germline. The CDR3 DNA is TGCGCCAGCAGCCTTGACTTCGAAGAGACCCAGTACTTC. It encodes CASSLDFEETQYF.

The chain joins TRBV27 to TRBJ2-7, with unresolved D. Germline V CDR1 and CDR2: MNHEY, SMNVEV (reference sequence). V gave up 2 bases and J gave up 5 bases, with 13 bases separating them. This CDR3 spans 14 amino acids. DNA of the CDR3: TGTGCCAGCAGTTTAGGCGGAAGAAGGAACGAGCAGTACTTC. Its protein product is CASSLGGRRNEQYF.

This chain connects TRBV10-3 to TRBJ2-2; D unresolved. Trimming removed 3 bases from V and 5 bases from J, with 10 bases in between. Germline loops: CDR1 ENHRY, CDR2 SYGVKD. CDR3 length equals 14 residues. The CDR3 region is CAISEGLRTGELFF. CDR3 nucleotide sequence: TGTGCCATCAGTGAAGGGTTAAGAACCGGGGAGCTGTTTTTT.